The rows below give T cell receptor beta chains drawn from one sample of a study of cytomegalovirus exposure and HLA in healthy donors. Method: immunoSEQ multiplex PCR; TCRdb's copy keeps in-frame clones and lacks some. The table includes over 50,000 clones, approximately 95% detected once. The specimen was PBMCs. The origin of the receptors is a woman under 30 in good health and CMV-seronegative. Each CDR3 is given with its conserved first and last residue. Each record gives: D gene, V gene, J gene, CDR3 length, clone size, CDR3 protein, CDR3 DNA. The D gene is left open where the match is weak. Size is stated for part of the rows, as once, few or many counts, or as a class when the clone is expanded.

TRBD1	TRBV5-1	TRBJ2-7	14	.	CASNPTGTGVEQYF	TGCGCCAGCAACCCCACCGGGACAGGGGTCGAGCAGTACTTC
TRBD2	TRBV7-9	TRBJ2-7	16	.	CASSPHLAGVGDEQYF	TGTGCCAGCAGCCCTCATCTAGCGGGAGTAGGAGACGAGCAGTACTTC
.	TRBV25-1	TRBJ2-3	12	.	CASSRGTDTQYF	TGTGCCAGCAGCAGGGGAACAGATACGCAGTATTTT
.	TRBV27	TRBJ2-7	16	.	CASSPSTGGVSYEQYF	TGTGCCAGCAGTCCTAGTACAGGGGGGGTGTCCTACGAGCAGTACTTC
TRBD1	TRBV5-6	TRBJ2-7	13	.	CASSLGQGAEQYF	TGTGCCAGCAGCTTGGGACAGGGGGCCGAGCAGTACTTC
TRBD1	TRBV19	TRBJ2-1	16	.	CASSPETGTLYNEQFF	TGTGCCAGTAGTCCTGAGACAGGGACCCTATACAATGAGCAGTTCTTC
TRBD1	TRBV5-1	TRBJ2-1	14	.	CASSLGTGGNEQFF	TGCGCCAGCAGCTTAGGGACAGGGGGGAATGAGCAGTTCTTC
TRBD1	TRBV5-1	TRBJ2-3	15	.	CASSSGQTSTDTQYF	TGCGCCAGCAGCTCGGGACAGACTAGCACAGATACGCAGTATTTT
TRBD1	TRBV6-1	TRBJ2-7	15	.	CASSEGQGPPYEQYF	TGTGCCAGCAGCGAGGGACAGGGACCACCTTACGAGCAGTACTTC
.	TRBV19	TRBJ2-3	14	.	CASSTRTSTDTQYF	TGTGCCAGTAGTACCCGGACTAGCACAGATACGCAGTATTTT
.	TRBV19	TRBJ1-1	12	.	CASSIAYGPGIF	TGTGCCAGTAGTATCGCCTACGGACCGGGAATCTTT
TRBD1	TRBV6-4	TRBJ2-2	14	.	CASSVRTGTGELFF	TGTGCCAGCAGTGTTCGGACAGGGACCGGGGAGCTGTTTTTT
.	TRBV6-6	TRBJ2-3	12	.	CASVSFPDTQYF	TGTGCCAGCGTCTCGTTCCCAGATACGCAGTATTTT
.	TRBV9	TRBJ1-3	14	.	CASSPRRAGNTIYF	TGTGCCAGCAGCCCCCGGCGGGCTGGAAACACCATATATTTT
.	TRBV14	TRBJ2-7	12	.	CASSPPQGEQYF	TGTGCCAGCAGCCCCCCCCAGGGGGAGCAGTACTTC
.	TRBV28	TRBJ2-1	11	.	CASSLRFAQFF	TGTGCCAGCAGTTTGAGGTTTGCGCAGTTCTTC
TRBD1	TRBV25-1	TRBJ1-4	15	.	CASERPGTGGEKLFF	TGTGCCAGCGAACGACCCGGGACAGGGGGTGAAAAACTGTTTTTT
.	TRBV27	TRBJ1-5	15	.	CASSLSSPQRGPQHF	TGTGCCAGCAGTTTATCATCCCCCCAGAGAGGGCCCCAGCATTTT
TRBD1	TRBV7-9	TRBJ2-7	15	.	CASSLGAGGAGEQYF	TGTGCCAGCAGCTTAGGGGCAGGGGGCGCGGGCGAGCAGTACTTC
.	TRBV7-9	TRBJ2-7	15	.	CASSLGPGASYEQYF	TGTGCCAGCAGCTTAGGGCCAGGGGCCTCCTACGAGCAGTACTTC
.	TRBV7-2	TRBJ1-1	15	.	CASNTGGVGNTEAFF	TGTGCCAGCAACACAGGCGGGGTCGGGAACACTGAAGCTTTCTTT
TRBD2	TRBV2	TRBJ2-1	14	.	CASKRAGAGNEQFF	TGTGCCAGCAAACGAGCGGGGGCGGGGAATGAGCAGTTCTTC
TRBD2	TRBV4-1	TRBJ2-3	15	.	CASSPGLAGTDTQYF	TGCGCCAGCAGCCCGGGACTAGCGGGGACAGATACGCAGTATTTT
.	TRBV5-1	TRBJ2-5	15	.	CASSLGGMYQETQYF	TGCGCCAGCAGCTTGGGGGGCATGTACCAAGAGACCCAGTACTTC
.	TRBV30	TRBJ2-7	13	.	CACSGSTAYEQYF	TGTGCCTGCTCGGGGTCCACAGCCTACGAGCAGTACTTC
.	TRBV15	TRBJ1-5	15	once	CATSRETHSNQPQHF	TGTGCCACCAGCAGAGAAACTCATAGCAATCAGCCCCAGCATTTT
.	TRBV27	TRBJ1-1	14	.	CASSGAGAYTEAFF	TGTGCCAGCAGCGGGGCAGGGGCATACACTGAAGCTTTCTTT
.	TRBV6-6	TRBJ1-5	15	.	CASSPREAGNQPQHF	TGTGCCAGCAGTCCCCGAGAGGCAGGCAATCAGCCCCAGCATTTT
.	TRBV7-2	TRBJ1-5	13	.	CASSPSFGQPQHF	TGTGCCAGCAGCCCATCTTTCGGGCAGCCCCAGCATTTT